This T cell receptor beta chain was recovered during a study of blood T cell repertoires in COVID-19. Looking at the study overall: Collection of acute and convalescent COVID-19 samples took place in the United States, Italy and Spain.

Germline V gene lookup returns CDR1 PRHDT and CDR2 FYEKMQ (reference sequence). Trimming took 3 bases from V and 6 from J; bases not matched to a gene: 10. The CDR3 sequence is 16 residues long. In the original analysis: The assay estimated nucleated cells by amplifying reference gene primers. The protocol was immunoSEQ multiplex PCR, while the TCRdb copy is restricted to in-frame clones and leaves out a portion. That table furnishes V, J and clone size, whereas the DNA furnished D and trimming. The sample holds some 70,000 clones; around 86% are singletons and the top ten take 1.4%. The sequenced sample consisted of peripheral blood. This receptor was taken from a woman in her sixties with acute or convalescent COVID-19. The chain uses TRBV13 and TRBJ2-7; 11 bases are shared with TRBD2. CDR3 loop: CASSFLTGLAGAEQYF. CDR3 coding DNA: TGTGCCAGCAGCTTTCTTACTGGACTAGCGGGTGCCGAGCAGTACTTC.